The source of this T cell receptor (beta chain) is a study of T cell responses to AZD1222 COVID-19 vaccine. Sequencing used immunoSEQ multiplex PCR; TCRdb keeps in-frame clones, though not all of them. The profile covers approximately 160,000 clones, with around 92% appearing a single time and 0.9% to 1.2% taken by the ten largest. Germline values: CDR1 MNHNS, CDR2 SASEGT. V shed 2 bases and J shed 6 bases, with 5 bases lying between them. This CDR3 has 11 residues. The chain links TRBV6-1 to TRBJ2-7; D call uncertain. Sequenced here: peripheral blood, sampled 28 days after the second AZD1222 dose. This sequence was found in an adult who received the AZD1222 COVID-19 vaccine. This CDR3 is CASSEFGEQYF. The CDR3 DNA is TGTGCCAGCAGTGAATTTGGCGAGCAGTACTTC.